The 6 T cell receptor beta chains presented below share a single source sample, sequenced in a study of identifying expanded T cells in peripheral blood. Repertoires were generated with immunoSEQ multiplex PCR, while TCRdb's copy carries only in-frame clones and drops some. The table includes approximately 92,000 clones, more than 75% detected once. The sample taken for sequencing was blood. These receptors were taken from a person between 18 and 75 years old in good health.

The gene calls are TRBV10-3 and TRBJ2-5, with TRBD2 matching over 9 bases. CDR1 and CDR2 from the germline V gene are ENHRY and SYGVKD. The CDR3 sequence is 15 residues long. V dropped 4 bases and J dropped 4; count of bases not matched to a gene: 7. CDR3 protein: CAISGSRTSAETQYF. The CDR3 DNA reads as TGTGCCATCAGTGGCAGCCGGACTAGCGCAGAGACCCAGTACTTC.

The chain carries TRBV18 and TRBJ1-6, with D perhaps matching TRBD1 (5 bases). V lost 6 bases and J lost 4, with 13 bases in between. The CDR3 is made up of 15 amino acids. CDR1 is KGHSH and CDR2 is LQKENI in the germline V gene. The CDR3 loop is CASSGGTLYNSPLHF. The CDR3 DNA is TGTGCCAGCTCGGGGGGGACCCTATATAATTCACCCCTCCACTTT. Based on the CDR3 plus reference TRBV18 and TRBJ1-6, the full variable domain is NAGVMQNPRHLVRRRGQEARLRCSPMKGHSHVYWYRQLPEEGLKFMVYLQKENIIDESGMPKERFSAEFPKEGPSILRIQQVVRGDSAAYFCASSGGTLYNSPLHFGNGTRLTVT.

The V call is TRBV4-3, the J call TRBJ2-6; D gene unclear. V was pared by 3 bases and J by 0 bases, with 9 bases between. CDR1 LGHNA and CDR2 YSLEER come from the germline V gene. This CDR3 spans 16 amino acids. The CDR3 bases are TGCGCCAGCAGCCAGTGGGTTAGCTCTGGGGCCAACGTCCTGACTTTC. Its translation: CASSQWVSSGANVLTF.

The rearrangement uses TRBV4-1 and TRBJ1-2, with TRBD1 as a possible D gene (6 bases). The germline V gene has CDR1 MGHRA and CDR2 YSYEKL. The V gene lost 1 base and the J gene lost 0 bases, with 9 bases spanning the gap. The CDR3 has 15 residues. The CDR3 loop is CASSQVRGANYGYTF. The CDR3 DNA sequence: TGCGCCAGCAGCCAAGTCAGGGGAGCTAACTATGGCTACACCTTC.

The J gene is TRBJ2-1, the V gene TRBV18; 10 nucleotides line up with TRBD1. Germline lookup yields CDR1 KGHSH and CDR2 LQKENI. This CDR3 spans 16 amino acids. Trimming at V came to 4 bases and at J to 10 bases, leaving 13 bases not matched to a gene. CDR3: CASSLHGTGVYGEQFF. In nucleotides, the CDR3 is TGTGCCAGCTCACTCCACGGGACAGGGGTTTATGGGGAGCAGTTCTTC.

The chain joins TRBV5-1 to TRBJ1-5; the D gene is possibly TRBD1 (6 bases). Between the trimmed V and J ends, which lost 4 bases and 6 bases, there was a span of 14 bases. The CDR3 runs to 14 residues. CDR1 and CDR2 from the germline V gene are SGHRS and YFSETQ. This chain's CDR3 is CASSPTGSGQPQHF. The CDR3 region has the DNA TGCGCCAGCAGCCCTACAGGGAGTGGTCAGCCCCAGCATTTT.